The 21 T cell receptor beta chains below were found in one sample sequenced in a study of T cell repertoires in cytomegalovirus infection. These receptors' targets are unknown. One entry per CDR3 protein, called by TCRdb with MiXCR from the reads. In the table there are 900,000 to 950,000 distinct CDR3 sequences, roughly 30% of which are singletons. Sequenced here: cultured CD8+ T cells from PBMCs, sampled from culture after CMV antigen stimulation. The source of these receptors is a human donor in good health (CMV status not recorded). Some clones in this sample may be carry-over from other donors' samples.

The V gene is TRBV7-6, the J gene TRBJ1-3; D possibly corresponds to TRBD1 (5 bases). The germline gives CDR1 SGHVS, CDR2 FNYEAQ. The CDR3 consists of 17 residues. Trimming took 7 bases from V and 0 from J, leaving 19 bases between them. CDR3 protein: CASTGWQGQSSGNTIYF. The CDR3 bases are TGTGCCAGCACCGGGTGGCAGGGTCAAAGCTCTGGAAACACCATATATTTT.

The sample holds a few counts of this clonotype. This chain connects TRBV12-3 or TRBV12-4 to TRBJ2-5; unclear D gene. V was trimmed by 6 bases and J by 4 bases, leaving 12 bases between them. This CDR3 spans 13 amino acids. CDR3 loop: CASSPVVRETQYF. Written as DNA, the CDR3 is TGTGCCAGCAGCCCCGTGGTCCGAGAGACCCAGTACTTC.

The chain couples TRBV19 to TRBJ2-2, with 7 positions matching TRBD1. CDR1 LNHDA and CDR2 SQIVND come from the germline V gene (reference sequence). There are 16 residues in the CDR3. The trim removed 7 bases at V and 0 bases at J, leaving 8 bases unmatched. DNA of the CDR3: TGTGCCAGTACCCCCCCCGGGACAGCGAACACCGGGGAGCTGTTTTTT. As protein: CASTPPGTANTGELFF.

Remarks on this clonotype: A much larger clone lies one base from this, so it may be a read error. The chain joins TRBV7-8 to TRBJ2-7; 8 bases are shared with TRBD1. The CDR3 is made up of 17 amino acids. Germline CDR1 SGHVS, CDR2 FQNEAQ. CDR3 sequence (DNA): TGTACCAGCAGCCGCAGTGGACAGGGAATTTTCGGCTACGAGCAGTACGTC. This codes for CTSSRSGQGIFGYEQYV.

The rearrangement joins TRBV7-6 to TRBJ2-7; 11 positions agree with TRBD2. The CDR3 loop spans 15 amino acids. Germline-derived CDR1 and CDR2 are SGHVS and FNYEAQ. Germline trimming cut 5 bases from V and 4 bases from J; bases unmatched to any gene: 7. The CDR3 coding sequence is TGTGCCAGCAGCCCCCGGCTAGCGGGGGGTTACGAGCAGTACTTC. Translating it yields CASSPRLAGGYEQYF.

This clonotype was seen at least ten times. The rearrangement joins TRBV7-8 to TRBJ2-2; 10 bases align to TRBD1. CDR1 is SGHVS, CDR2 FQNEAQ, per germline. There are 16 residues in the CDR3. The J segment lost 6 bases and the V segment lost 1 base, leaving 5 bases of the junction unmatched. In DNA, the CDR3 is TGTGCCAGCAGCTTAGGGGACAGGGGAGGTTCCGGGGAGCTGTTTTTT. Its translation is CASSLGDRGGSGELFF.

In the case of this clonotype: Relative to the germline gene, one junction end is altered; a read error may explain this. The chain has TRBV12-3 or TRBV12-4 and TRBJ1-5, with TRBD1 as a possible D gene (6 bases). The CDR3 is 16 amino acids. The CDR3 reads CASSPGGQRSNQPQHF. The DNA for the CDR3 is TGTGCCAGCAGCCCCGGGGGGCAGAGGAGCAATCAGCCCCAGCATTTC.

The chain couples TRBV10-3 to TRBJ2-2, with D possibly being TRBD2 (6 bases). Germline V lookup: CDR1 ENHRY, CDR2 SYGVKD. V shed 11 bases and J shed 3 bases, with 13 bases lying between them. This CDR3 contains 13 residues. The CDR3 is CAGGSEDTGELFF. The CDR3 DNA is TGTGCCGGGGGGTCCGAGGACACCGGGGAGCTGTTTTTT.

V is TRBV6-5 and J is TRBJ1-2; D possibly corresponds to TRBD1 (5 bases). The germline gives CDR1 MNHEY, CDR2 SVGAGI. CDR3 size: 13 residues. Trimming took 0 bases from V and 12 from J, leaving 14 bases between them. The CDR3 DNA is TGTGCCAGCAGTTACTCTACAGGCTCGGGCAACACCTTC. The encoded protein is CASSYSTGSGNTF.

The sample holds many counts of this clonotype. The chain recombines TRBV11-2 with TRBJ2-3, with D unclear. CDR1 is SGHAT, CDR2 FQNNGV, per germline. The CDR3 is made up of 13 amino acids. Trimming stripped 1 base from V and 5 bases from J, with 7 bases between. CDR3 DNA sequence: TGTGCCAGCAGCTTAGTGAGGAAAGATACGCAGTATTTT. Translation gives CASSLVRKDTQYF.

This clonotype was picked up a small number of times. The rearrangement uses TRBV2 and TRBJ1-6; D remains ambiguous. The germline V gene has CDR1 SNHLY and CDR2 FYNNEI. V shed 3 bases and J shed 0 bases, with 9 bases lying between them. The CDR3 extends over 16 amino acids. The CDR3 DNA follows: TGTGCCAGCAGTGAGCAGGCGAGCTCCTATAATTCACCCCTCCACTTT. Its protein is CASSEQASSYNSPLHF.

This clonotype was seen once. The junction does not match germline at one end; this may be a read error. This rearrangement joins TRBV18 to TRBJ2-6, with D perhaps matching TRBD1 (5 bases). In germline, CDR1 is KGHSH, CDR2 LQKENI. This CDR3 spans 15 amino acids. The CDR3 spells CASSPPGSGANILTF. For the CDR3, the DNA is TGTGCCAGCTCACCACCGGGTTCTGGGGCCAACATCCTGACTTTC.

The chain combines TRBV19 with TRBJ2-7; TRBD1 aligns across 8 bases. V gave up 5 bases and J gave up 2 bases; unmatched junction bases: 8. Germline assignment: CDR1 LNHDA and CDR2 SQIVND (reference sequence). CDR3 length: 15 residues. The CDR3: CASSLGQAVPYEQYF. DNA for the CDR3: TGTGCCAGTAGTCTGGGACAGGCGGTCCCCTACGAGCAGTACTTC.

This clonotype was detected only a few times. The chain recombines TRBV7-6 with TRBJ2-7; TRBD1 aligns across 10 bases. Germline-derived CDR1 and CDR2 are SGHVS and FNYEAQ. Germline trimming cut 4 bases from V and 7 bases from J; bases unmatched to any gene: 13. CDR3 size: 16 residues. The CDR3 DNA sequence: TGTGCCAGCAGCTCCCCCCGGGACAGGGGTGGTACAGAGCAGTACTTC. Translation: CASSSPRDRGGTEQYF.

The table lists this clonotype with a few counts. The V and J genes are TRBV4-1 and TRBJ2-1; D might be TRBD1 (6 bases). Looked up from germline, CDR1 is MGHRA and CDR2 is YSYEKL. This CDR3 is built from 16 residues. Deletions cut 0 bases from V and 0 bases from J, with 9 bases between. In nucleotides, the CDR3 is TGCGCCAGCAGCCAAGAATACAGGGCCTCCTACAATGAGCAGTTCTTC. It specifies CASSQEYRASYNEQFF.

The table lists this clonotype with many counts. V gene TRBV20-1 combines with J gene TRBJ2-1; 9 bases align to TRBD1. The CDR3 spans 16 residues. The V gene end was trimmed by 5 bases and the J gene end by 1 base; junction bases not matched to a gene: 9. The germline V gene has CDR1 DFQATT and CDR2 SNEGSKA (reference sequence). The CDR3 DNA follows: TGCAGTGCTGGTAGGACCGGGACAGGGTCCTACAATGAGCAGTTCTTC. This sequence encodes CSAGRTGTGSYNEQFF.

This clonotype was counted only a few times. J is TRBJ2-5 and V is TRBV12-3 or TRBV12-4; D may be TRBD1 (6 bases). The germline V and J ends were trimmed by 6 bases and 5 bases, with 19 bases remaining between them. The CDR3 is 15 amino acids. The CDR3, as DNA: TGTGCCAGCAGGACACAGGGTTGGGGTTCTGAGACCCAGTACTTC. Its translation: CASRTQGWGSETQYF.

The chain has TRBV20-1 and TRBJ2-1; unclear D gene. Per the germline V gene, CDR1 is DFQATT and CDR2 is SNEGSKA (reference sequence). The CDR3 consists of 12 residues. CDR3 in DNA: TGCAGCCCTCTTGGCTATTACAATGAGCAGTTCTTC. Its protein product is CSPLGYYNEQFF.

This CDR3 is CASSLGSLIGYTF. CDR3 coding DNA: TGTGCCAGCAGCTTGGGCAGCCTCATTGGCTACACCTTC. This rearrangement joins TRBV7-9 to TRBJ1-2; the D is unclear. The germline V gene encodes CDR1 SEHNR and CDR2 FQNEAQ (reference sequence). The V end was cut by 3 bases, the J end by 7 bases, with 12 bases between. The CDR3 consists of 13 residues.

The V and J genes are TRBV11-2 and TRBJ2-5; tentatively, D is TRBD2 (7 bases). CDR1 and CDR2 (germline): SGHAT, FQNNGV. V was pared by 1 base and J by 2 bases, with 11 bases between. The CDR3 covers 15 residues. DNA for the CDR3: TGTGCCAGCAGCTTAGTAGGGGGGGGTCAAGAGACCCAGTACTTC. Amino acids: CASSLVGGGQETQYF.

In its sample, this clonotype was seen a few times. The chain links TRBV7-9 to TRBJ2-2; tentative D call: TRBD2 (6 bases). This CDR3 region has 15 residues. Germline CDR1 and CDR2: SEHNR and FQNEAQ (reference sequence). V lost 1 base and J 5 bases, leaving 11 bases between the germline ends. The DNA of the CDR3 is TGTGCCAGCAGCTTAGTTCGGGAGCCAACCGGGGAGCTGTTTTTT. Amino acids: CASSLVREPTGELFF.